Listed here are 19 T cell receptor beta chains from one sample, sequenced in a study of neurological immune-mediated disorders. MiXCR, run by TCRdb on the 5' RACE reads, gives a single entry per CDR3 protein. The repertoire has 50,000 to 70,000 distinct CDR3 sequences, roughly 13% of them found once; the top ten carry approximately 12%. The sample consisted of PBMCs. Receptors were obtained from a woman aged 55-70 years with HTLV-1-associated myelopathy (HAM/TSP).

In this sample, this clonotype turned up many times. The chain carries TRBV7-2 and TRBJ2-7; 14 bases map to TRBD2. The CDR3 consists of 18 residues. From germline, CDR1 is SGHTA and CDR2 FQGNSA. V shed 4 bases, J shed 4 bases, and the junction held 12 bases outside the gene matches. CDR3 sequence (DNA): TGTGCCAGCAGCTCGTACCCGACCGGACTAGCGGGAGGTTACGAGCAGTACTTC. Residues: CASSSYPTGLAGGYEQYF.

This clonotype was seen many times. This chain uses TRBV20-1 with TRBJ2-7; tentatively, D is TRBD2 (7 bases). Germline CDR1 DFQATT, CDR2 SNEGSKA (reference sequence). The ends were cut back, 4 bases at V and 6 bases at J, with 13 bases in the middle. CDR3 length: 12 amino acids. The CDR3 region has the DNA TGCAGTGCTAAGGACGGGGGGCTCGAGCAGTACTTC. It codes for CSAKDGGLEQYF.

In its sample, this clonotype was seen many times. This rearrangement joins TRBV5-1 to TRBJ1-4; D may be TRBD1 (5 bases). This CDR3 contains 15 residues. V lost 7 bases and J lost 3, with 16 bases in between. Per germline, CDR1 SGHRS and CDR2 YFSETQ. In nucleotides, the CDR3 is TGCGCCAGCCAGCCCCAGCTGGGACCTAATGAAAAACTGTTTTTT. As protein: CASQPQLGPNEKLFF.

This clonotype has just a few counts. This chain uses TRBV21-1 with TRBJ2-1; TRBD1, the D gene given by the table, was not confirmed from the DNA. TRBV21-1 is annotated as a pseudogene. There are 23 residues in the CDR3. The CDR3: CASSHRGRPSFCRFTRHLNEQFF. CDR3 coding DNA: TGTGCCAGCAGCCACAGGGGCCGTCCCTCTTTCTGTCGGTTTACACGGCACCTGAATGAGCAGTTCTTC.

This clonotype has a count of ten or more. V is TRBV11-2 and J is TRBJ2-1, with 14 bases identical to TRBD2. V dropped 5 bases and J dropped 5; count of bases not matched to a gene: 5. The CDR3 sequence is 16 residues long. Germline lookup yields CDR1 SGHAT and CDR2 FQNNGV. The chain's CDR3 is CASSPPGLAGDNEQFF. CDR3 DNA sequence: TGTGCCAGCAGCCCCCCGGGACTAGCGGGAGACAATGAGCAGTTCTTC.

This clonotype has only a few counts. The gene calls are TRBV7-8 and TRBJ1-2, with 8 bases fitting TRBD1. The CDR3 covers 14 residues. Losses at the gene ends were 2 bases for V and 8 bases for J; bases not matched to a gene: 7. CDR1 is SGHVS, CDR2 FQNEAQ, per germline. Here the CDR3 DNA reads TGTGCCAGCAGCTTACAGGGGGCGTTAGGGGGCTACACCTTC. Translation gives CASSLQGALGGYTF.

This clonotype appeared many times. The CDR3 DNA follows: TGCAGTGCTCCCGGAGGCCTTCACACTGAAGCTTTCTTT. This codes for CSAPGGLHTEAFF. The chain couples TRBV20-1 to TRBJ1-1; D is unclear. This CDR3 is 13 amino acids long. V was clipped by 5 bases and J by 3 bases, with 13 bases between them. Germline-derived CDR1 and CDR2 are DFQATT and SNEGSKA (reference sequence).

This clonotype was seen a handful of times. This chain uses TRBV21-1 with TRBJ2-7; TRBD2, the D gene given by the table, was not confirmed from the DNA. TRBV21-1 is deemed a pseudogene. The CDR3 is made up of 15 amino acids. CDR3 nucleotides: TGTGCCAGCAGCAAATCGGGGACTAGCTTGGGCGAGCAGTACTTC. It yields the protein CASSKSGTSLGEQYF.

This clonotype has ten or more counts. The genes are TRBV20-1 and TRBJ2-1, with TRBD2 matching 11 bases. J was trimmed by 7 bases and V by 3 bases; bases with no gene match: 5. This CDR3 has 14 amino acids. CDR1 DFQATT and CDR2 SNEGSKA come from the germline V gene (reference sequence). The CDR3 loop reads CSARVAGGANEQFF. The CDR3 nucleotides are TGCAGTGCTAGGGTAGCGGGAGGGGCAAATGAGCAGTTCTTC.

This clonotype was seen ten or more times. A much larger clone lies one base from this, so it may be a read error. The chain is built from TRBV5-1 and TRBJ1-1, with D tentatively TRBD1 (5 bases). The length of the CDR3 is 14 residues. CDR1 is SGHRS, CDR2 YFSETQ, per germline. The ends were cut back, 3 bases at V and 1 base at J, with 10 bases in the middle. CDR3 amino acids: CASSSGHQNTEAFF. The CDR3 bases are TGCGCCAGCAGCTCCGGACACCAGAACACTGAAGCTTTCTTT.

The table lists this clonotype with many counts. The V gene is TRBV5-1, the J gene TRBJ1-2; unclear D gene. V lost 4 bases to trimming and J lost 4 bases, with 14 bases between them. The CDR3 is 14 amino acids. Germline CDR1 is SGHRS and CDR2 is YFSETQ. The DNA of the CDR3 is TGCGCCAGCAGCCCGGACCACCAGAGCTATGGCTACACCTTC. Translation: CASSPDHQSYGYTF.

This chain joins TRBV6-5 and TRBJ1-3; D gene uncertain. Germline assignment: CDR1 MNHEY and CDR2 SVGAGI. The V end lost 0 bases, the J end lost 0 bases, and 6 bases lay between the germline ends. There are 15 residues in the CDR3. This CDR3 is CASSYSGSSGNTIYF. In DNA, the CDR3 is TGTGCCAGCAGTTACTCAGGCAGCTCTGGAAACACCATATATTTT.

This clonotype was found many times. The chain is built from TRBV7-8 and TRBJ2-2; a possible D gene is TRBD1 (5 bases). Germline V CDR1 and CDR2: SGHVS, FQNEAQ. Trimming removed 5 bases at V and 5 bases at J, with 12 bases between. This CDR3 comprises 14 residues. This chain's CDR3 is CASSPGFRTGELFF. The CDR3, as DNA: TGTGCCAGCAGCCCAGGGTTCCGGACCGGGGAGCTGTTTTTT.

This clonotype was counted at least ten times. The CDR3 DNA is TGCGCCAGCAGCCCGGGCTCAACTAATGAAAAACTGTTTTTT. Translated: CASSPGSTNEKLFF. The chain carries TRBV5-1 and TRBJ1-4; D ambiguous. The length of the CDR3 is 14 residues. V was cut by 4 bases and J by 0 bases, with 7 bases left in between. The germline V gene encodes CDR1 SGHRS and CDR2 YFSETQ.

This clonotype was seen ten or more times. The J gene is TRBJ1-5, the V gene TRBV6-1; no firm D call. The CDR3 contains 13 residues. V was shortened by 7 bases and J by 6 bases, with 13 bases between the two germline ends. CDR1 is MNHNS, CDR2 SASEGT, per germline. The CDR3 DNA follows: TGTGCCAGCAAACAAAGCGGTCTTCAGCCCCAGCATTTT. The encoded protein is CASKQSGLQPQHF.

Details on this clonotype: A read error is possible here, since a much larger clone lies one base away. The chain has TRBV27 and TRBJ2-7, with 8 bases that match TRBD1. This CDR3 has 14 residues. Germline assignment: CDR1 MNHEY and CDR2 SMNVEV (reference sequence). This CDR3 reads CASSLGQAFYEHYF. The CDR3 nucleotides read TGTGCCAGCAGTTTGGGACAGGCGTTCTACGAGCACTACTTC.

This clonotype occurred many times. One end of the junction is discordant with germline, which a read error may explain. This sequence joins TRBV5-1 and TRBJ2-1; no reliable D call. Germline V gives CDR1 SGHRS, CDR2 YFSETQ. The CDR3 sequence is 13 residues long. DNA of the CDR3: TGCGCCAGCAGCTTGGCTGGGTACAGTGAGCAGTTCTTC. Its protein product is CASSLAGYSEQFF.

This clonotype has ten or more counts. The gene calls are TRBV6-5 and TRBJ1-6; D gene uncertain. This CDR3 contains 13 residues. With 2 bases removed from V and 7 bases from J, the gap between germline ends came to 6 bases. Germline V gives CDR1 MNHEY, CDR2 SVGAGI. For the CDR3, the DNA is TGTGCCAGCAGTTACGACCGCAATTCACCCCTCCACTTT. Its translation: CASSYDRNSPLHF.

This clonotype has at least ten counts. The chain joins TRBV11-2 to TRBJ2-5, with 7 bases matching TRBD2. The V and J ends lost 1 base and 4 bases, in that order; junction bases with no gene match: 6. Germline values: CDR1 SGHAT, CDR2 FQNNGV. This CDR3 is built from 15 residues. The CDR3 loop is CASSLAGGPRETQYF. CDR3 coding DNA: TGTGCCAGCAGCTTAGCGGGAGGCCCCAGAGAGACCCAGTACTTC.